The rows below give T cell receptor beta chains drawn from one sample of a study of blood T cell repertoires in COVID-19. TCRdb keeps only in-frame clones here, not all; method: immunoSEQ multiplex PCR. The sample includes some 200,000 clones, about 86% seen only once; the top ten take just under 9%. The sample taken for sequencing was PBMCs or T cells enriched from blood (not recorded which). These TCRs come from a woman aged 45-60 years with acute COVID-19. The CDR3 runs from the conserved cysteine through the conserved F or W. A D gene is named only where the DNA matches it firmly. The listing skips clone size in some rows; elsewhere it reads once, few, many or a size class.

j_call,d_call,v_call,clone_size,cdr3_nt,cdr3_aa
TRBJ1-4,TRBD1,TRBV7-2,NA,TGTGCCAGCAGCTCAGGGGGTATCGGTGAAAAACTGTTTTTT,CASSSGGIGEKLFF
TRBJ2-7,TRBD2,TRBV27,NA,TGTGCCAGCAGTCCGGAGTGGGCCCTAGCGGACTTTGAGCAGTACTTC,CASSPEWALADFEQYF
TRBJ2-3,TRBD2,TRBV7-2,NA,TGTGCCAGCAGCTTAGGCTCTAGCGGAGCAGGTACGCAGTATTTT,CASSLGSSGAGTQYF
TRBJ2-5,TRBD1,TRBV19,NA,TGTGCCAGTAGCGACAGGGGGGGACGCCCCGGGTACTTC,CASSDRGGRPGYF
TRBJ1-5,NA,TRBV4-1,NA,TGCGCCAGCAGCCAAGATCTTGCCAGGAATCAGCCCCAGCATTTT,CASSQDLARNQPQHF
TRBJ2-7,TRBD2,TRBV28,few,TGTGCCAGCAGTCCCCTCCGGCTAGCGGGATACGAGCAGTACTTC,CASSPLRLAGYEQYF
TRBJ2-3,TRBD1,TRBV3-1/TRBV3-2,NA,TGTGCCAGCAGCCTCAGGGGGCCGGGCACAGATACGCAGTATTTT,CASSLRGPGTDTQYF
TRBJ2-3,TRBD2,TRBV6-2/TRBV6-3,NA,TGTGCCAGCAGTTACTCGACTAGCGGGAGGACACAAAGGCAGTATTTT,CASSYSTSGRTQRQYF
TRBJ1-6,NA,TRBV4-3,NA,TGCGCCAGCAGCCAAGAATCCCCGGTTATATCCTATAATTCACCCCTCCACTTT,CASSQESPVISYNSPLHF
TRBJ2-2,NA,TRBV28,NA,TGTGGGTGTTTTGGGGCCGCGACCCCCGGGGAGCTGTTTTTT,CGCFGAATPGELFF
TRBJ2-7,TRBD1,TRBV19,many,TGTGCCAGTAGTACCCGGGGACAGGGTGGTTACTACGAGCAGTACTTC,CASSTRGQGGYYEQYF
TRBJ2-5,NA,TRBV4-2,NA,TGTGCCAGCAGCCAAGATGCACGAGGAGGGTCCCGGGAGACCCAGTACTTC,CASSQDARGGSRETQYF
TRBJ1-5,NA,TRBV7-2,once,TGTGCCAGCAGCTTGCAGGGGATAAAGGGCAATCAGCCCCAGCATTTT,CASSLQGIKGNQPQHF
TRBJ1-3,NA,TRBV10-3,NA,TGTGCCACCGGTAGGGGAATCTCTGGAAACACCATATATTTT,CATGRGISGNTIYF
TRBJ2-1,TRBD1,TRBV25-1,NA,TGTGCCAGCAGTGATAAGACAGGGGGGCTCGGTGAGCAGTTCTTC,CASSDKTGGLGEQFF
TRBJ2-7,TRBD1,TRBV18,NA,TGTGCCAGCTCACGTATTGCGGGACAGGCCTACGAGCAGTACTTC,CASSRIAGQAYEQYF
TRBJ2-3,NA,TRBV28,NA,TGTGCCGGAAGACGGGGAGATACGCAGTATTTT,CAGRRGDTQYF
TRBJ2-2,TRBD2,TRBV27,NA,TGTGCCAGCAGTTTTTCGGGCTCGACTAGCGATATCACCGGGGAGCTGTTTTTT,CASSFSGSTSDITGELFF
TRBJ2-2,NA,TRBV5-1,NA,TGCGCCAGCAGCTTGGTCGTTACCGGGGAGCTGTTTTTT,CASSLVVTGELFF
TRBJ2-7,TRBD1,TRBV12-3/TRBV12-4,NA,TGTGCCAGCAGCCGACAGGGCCGCTTCGAGCAGTACTTC,CASSRQGRFEQYF
TRBJ2-5,NA,TRBV30,NA,TGTGCCCCCGTCGGGGAGACCCAGTACTTC,CAPVGETQYF
TRBJ2-7,TRBD2,TRBV7-2,NA,TGTGCCAGCAGCTTAGAGGGAGGGTTCGCTTTCGAGCAGTACTTC,CASSLEGGFAFEQYF
TRBJ2-6,NA,TRBV11-2,NA,TGTGCCAGCAGCCTCCAGACTGGGGCCAACGTCCTGACTTTC,CASSLQTGANVLTF
TRBJ2-5,NA,TRBV18,few,TGTGCCAGCTCACCCGGGAAACTTCAAGAGACCCAGTACTTC,CASSPGKLQETQYF
TRBJ1-1,TRBD1,TRBV7-8,NA,TGTGCCAGCAGCTTAATGACAGGGGGCACTGAAGCTTTCTTT,CASSLMTGGTEAFF
TRBJ1-2,NA,TRBV18,few,TGTGCCAGCTCACCACCGACGGGACTTGTCTATGGCTACACCTTC,CASSPPTGLVYGYTF